This passage covers 26 T cell receptor beta chains from one sample sequenced in a study of shared T cell receptors in the human thymus. Repertoires were generated with immunoSEQ multiplex PCR, while TCRdb's copy carries only in-frame clones and drops some. The sample has hundreds of thousands of clones; roughly 90% are singletons. These data also featured in a second study, about human thymus T cells.

Sequencing was performed on thymocytes. The receptor set was obtained from a boy less than two years old with a congenital heart defect.

This clone was observed once. The chain employs TRBV2 and TRBJ2-5; 8 bases are a match to TRBD2. Germline CDR1 reads SNHLY; CDR2 reads FYNNEI. CDR3 size: 14 residues. The V and J ends lost 6 bases and 0 bases, in that order; junction bases with no gene match: 3. The CDR3, as DNA: TGTGCCAGCAGCGGGGGGGGTGACCAAGAGACCCAGTACTTC. It specifies CASSGGGDQETQYF.

Written as DNA, the CDR3 is TGTGCCAGCAGTTTATCCGGGACAGGAGGGAGCAATCAGCCCCAGCATTTT. The encoded protein is CASSLSGTGGSNQPQHF. The V gene is TRBV28, the J gene TRBJ1-5; 8 nucleotides align to TRBD1. Germline V gene sequence: CDR1 MDHEN, CDR2 SYDVKM. The CDR3 runs to 17 residues. V gave up 1 base and J gave up 1 base; unmatched junction bases: 6.

A few counts support this clone. The chain has TRBV19 and TRBJ1-1, with D possibly matching TRBD1 (6 bases). V was pared by 5 bases and J by 1 base, with 14 bases between. This CDR3 is built from 15 residues. The V gene's germline CDR1 is LNHDA and CDR2 SQIVND (reference sequence). The CDR3 reads CASSGTRRGNTEAFF. The CDR3 region has the DNA TGTGCCAGTAGTGGGACACGCAGGGGGAACACTGAAGCTTTCTTT.

The CDR3 DNA reads as TGTGCCAGCAGCTTACCGGGGACTAGCGGGAGAAATGAGCAGTTCTTC. This sequence encodes CASSLPGTSGRNEQFF. The chain uses TRBV14 and TRBJ2-1; 14 positions agree with TRBD2. This CDR3 is built from 16 residues. The germline gives CDR1 SGHDN, CDR2 FVKESK. Trimming cost V 5 bases and J 7 bases; bases outside gene matches: 7.

V is TRBV19 and J is TRBJ2-2; TRBD2 agrees at 8 bases. CDR1 is LNHDA and CDR2 is SQIVND in the germline V gene (reference sequence). Trimming at V came to 6 bases and at J to 5 bases, leaving 8 bases not matched to a gene. This CDR3 has 15 residues. The CDR3 DNA follows: TGTGCCAGTAGGGTAGGGACTAGAAGAACCGGGGAGCTGTTTTTT. Its protein product is CASRVGTRRTGELFF.

This clone came up a few times. V is TRBV4-3 and J is TRBJ2-7; the D is unclear. The CDR3 length is 14 residues. Trimming cost V 2 bases and J 7 bases, with 15 bases left between them. Germline V gene data show CDR1 as LGHNA and CDR2 as YSLEER. The CDR3 here is CASSQPLAVPEQYF. The DNA of the CDR3 is TGCGCCAGCAGCCAACCTCTGGCGGTCCCGGAGCAGTACTTC.

The chain uses TRBV27 and TRBJ2-1, with 8 positions matching TRBD1. The CDR3 is 15 amino acids. The V and J ends lost 2 bases and 2 bases, in that order; junction bases with no gene match: 2. Per germline, CDR1 MNHEY and CDR2 SMNVEV (reference sequence). The CDR3: CASSLAGGAYNEQFF. The CDR3 region has the DNA TGTGCCAGCAGTTTAGCAGGGGGCGCCTACAATGAGCAGTTCTTC.

The chain's CDR3 is CAWSVTYRLNTEAFF. CDR3 sequence (DNA): TGTGCCTGGAGTGTAACGTACAGACTGAACACTGAAGCTTTCTTT. This chain uses TRBV30 with TRBJ1-1; no clear D. Germline CDR1 reads GTSNPN; CDR2 reads SVGIG (reference sequence). The CDR3 is 15 residues long. V lost 0 bases to trimming and J lost 0 bases, with 11 bases between them.

V gene TRBV11-1 combines with J gene TRBJ2-1; 16 bases match TRBD2. With V trimmed by 5 bases and J by 2 bases, 6 bases remained unmatched. This CDR3 spans 18 amino acids. CDR1 and CDR2 (germline): SGHAT, FQDESV (reference sequence). This chain's CDR3 is CASSPGTSGRVPYNEQFF. The CDR3 region has the DNA TGTGCCAGCAGCCCGGGGACTAGCGGGAGGGTTCCCTACAATGAGCAGTTCTTC.

In its sample, this clone was seen a few times. The V and J genes are TRBV5-1 and TRBJ2-1, with 7 bases aligning to TRBD2. Germline lookup yields CDR1 SGHRS and CDR2 YFSETQ. The V gene end was trimmed by 4 bases and the J gene end by 0 bases; junction bases not matched to a gene: 7. This CDR3 is 16 amino acids long. The CDR3 sequence is CASSRATSASYNEQFF. The CDR3 bases are TGCGCCAGCAGCCGCGCAACTAGCGCCTCCTACAATGAGCAGTTCTTC.

The chain links TRBV27 to TRBJ2-7; TRBD1 might be the D (5 bases). V was trimmed by 2 bases and J by 2 bases, leaving 22 bases between them. Germline lookup yields CDR1 MNHEY and CDR2 SMNVEV (reference sequence). CDR3 length: 18 residues. DNA of the CDR3: TGTGCCAGCAGTTTAACGGGCAGGGTGACTTTCGCTACCTACGAGCAGTACTTC. Translation: CASSLTGRVTFATYEQYF.

This clone occurred a few times. The chain joins TRBV4-1 to TRBJ2-1; possibly TRBD1 for D (6 bases). This CDR3 has 17 residues. V gave up 0 bases and J gave up 4 bases, with 16 bases separating them. Germline values: CDR1 MGHRA, CDR2 YSYEKL. CDR3 sequence: CASSQERATGGYNEQFF. In nucleotides, the CDR3 is TGCGCCAGCAGCCAAGAACGGGCGACAGGCGGTTACAATGAGCAGTTCTTC.

The V call is TRBV19, the J call TRBJ1-5, with 9 bases lining up with TRBD1. The CDR3 covers 14 residues. From germline, CDR1 is LNHDA and CDR2 SQIVND (reference sequence). V shed 9 bases and J 2 bases; nucleotides not matched to a gene: 5. The CDR3 is CASQQGAGNQPQHF. The CDR3 DNA sequence: TGTGCCAGCCAACAGGGGGCTGGCAATCAGCCCCAGCATTTT.

The chain combines TRBV9 with TRBJ2-1; 13 bases align to TRBD2. Germline loops: CDR1 SGDLS, CDR2 YYNGEE. The CDR3 length is 15 residues. The J segment lost 9 bases and the V segment lost 3 bases, leaving 6 bases of the junction unmatched. In DNA, the CDR3 is TGTGCCAGCAGCGCCCGACTAGCGGGAGGTGGTGAGCAGTTCTTC. Protein: CASSARLAGGGEQFF.

This sequence joins TRBV27 and TRBJ2-3; TRBD2 agrees at 10 bases. The V and J ends lost 0 bases and 4 bases, in that order; junction bases with no gene match: 13. CDR3 size: 19 residues. Germline V gene sequence: CDR1 MNHEY, CDR2 SMNVEV (reference sequence). The CDR3 here is CASSLSLLAGVPPADTQYF. Written as DNA, the CDR3 is TGTGCCAGCAGTTTATCGTTGCTAGCGGGAGTACCGCCCGCAGATACGCAGTATTTT.

This chain uses TRBV25-1 with TRBJ1-1; a weak D match, TRBD1 (5 bases). CDR3 size: 13 residues. CDR1 and CDR2 (germline): MGHDK, SYGVNS. V was trimmed by 7 bases and J by 2 bases, leaving 11 bases between them. The DNA of the CDR3 is TGTGCCAGCAATGGGGGGAGAAACACTGAAGCTTTCTTT. This encodes CASNGGRNTEAFF.

The chain links TRBV29-1 to TRBJ2-5; 9 bases are shared with TRBD2. Losses at the gene ends were 1 base for V and 2 bases for J; bases not matched to a gene: 11. Germline values: CDR1 SQVTM, CDR2 ANQGSEA. This CDR3 is 17 amino acids long. DNA for the CDR3: TGCAGCGTTGAAGCCCCCCCGCGGCGGGAGGGGCAAGAGACCCAGTACTTC. As protein: CSVEAPPRREGQETQYF.

This rearrangement joins TRBV15 to TRBJ2-2; 11 nucleotides agree with TRBD1. CDR3 size: 16 residues. Per germline, CDR1 LNHNV and CDR2 YYDKDF (reference sequence). With V trimmed by 5 bases and J by 5 bases, 7 bases remained unmatched. The CDR3 region has the DNA TGTGCCACCAGCGGAAGGACAGGGGGCGATACCGGGGAGCTGTTTTTT. Its translation: CATSGRTGGDTGELFF.

This CDR3 reads CASRRAEQFF. The DNA of the CDR3 is TGTGCCAGTAGGAGGGCTGAGCAGTTCTTC. J is TRBJ2-1 and V is TRBV19, with a weak D call TRBD2 (5 bases). Trimming pared 6 bases from V and 9 bases from J, leaving 6 bases between. Germline V gives CDR1 LNHDA, CDR2 SQIVND (reference sequence). The CDR3 spans 10 residues.

The J gene is TRBJ1-2, the V gene TRBV11-2; D is unresolved. The CDR3 has 17 residues. CDR1 and CDR2 from the germline V gene are SGHAT and FQNNGV. The ends were cut back, 4 bases at V and 5 bases at J, with 23 bases in the middle. The DNA of the CDR3 is TGTGCCAGCAGCTCTGGAGACCCGAAGGCCCCGCAATATGGCTACACCTTC. This sequence encodes CASSSGDPKAPQYGYTF.

V gene TRBV10-3 combines with J gene TRBJ2-5, with TRBD2 matching 8 bases. Germline V gene data show CDR1 as ENHRY and CDR2 as SYGVKD. This CDR3 region has 17 residues. V lost 5 bases and J lost 1; bases outside the gene matches: 12. CDR3 nucleotides: TGTGCCATCAGTCCGGGGAGGGTAGGACTAGCCCAAGAGACCCAGTACTTC. It codes for CAISPGRVGLAQETQYF.

CDR3 in amino acids: CASSDTPEGGRGGHEQYF. The CDR3 region has the DNA TGTGCCAGCAGTGACACTCCGGAGGGGGGGAGAGGGGGGCACGAGCAGTACTTC. The chain employs TRBV6-1 and TRBJ2-7, with D possibly being TRBD2 (7 bases). This CDR3 contains 18 residues. Trimming took off 3 bases at V and 5 bases at J, with 26 bases between the two ends. CDR1 is MNHNS and CDR2 is SASEGT in the germline V gene.

V is TRBV29-1 and J is TRBJ2-5; 7 bases match TRBD1. Germline lookup yields CDR1 SQVTM and CDR2 ANQGSEA. This CDR3 contains 13 residues. J gave up 4 bases and V 0 bases, and 2 bases lay outside the gene matches. The DNA for the CDR3 is TGCAGCGTTGAAGAGAGGGGGCGAGAGACCCAGTACTTC. Amino acids: CSVEERGRETQYF. The variable domain in full, with the rest retrieved from reference TRBV29-1 and TRBJ2-5, is SAVISQKPSRDICQRGTSLTIQCQVDSQVTMMFWYRQQPGQSLTLIATANQGSEATYESGFVIDKFPISRPNLTFSTLTVSNMSPEDSSIYLCSVEERGRETQYFGPGTRLLVL.

The rearrangement uses TRBV7-2 and TRBJ2-7, with a tentative D call TRBD1 (6 bases). The CDR3 sequence is 14 residues long. Trimming removed 1 base at V and 2 bases at J, with 9 bases between. In germline, CDR1 is SGHTA, CDR2 FQGNSA. The CDR3 reads CASSLVKGAYEQYF. CDR3 nucleotides: TGTGCCAGCAGCTTAGTCAAGGGGGCCTACGAGCAGTACTTC.

The rearrangement joins TRBV15 to TRBJ1-5; D is ambiguous. This CDR3 spans 17 amino acids. The germline V and J ends were trimmed by 1 base and 4 bases, with 17 bases remaining between them. CDR1 and CDR2 from the germline V gene are LNHNV and YYDKDF (reference sequence). CDR3 sequence reads: CATSRARGGSINQPQHF. The CDR3 DNA follows: TGTGCCACCAGCAGAGCTCGAGGAGGGTCGATAAATCAGCCCCAGCATTTT.

The rearrangement links TRBV7-3 to TRBJ2-1; 10 positions agree with TRBD2. Germline CDR1 reads SGHTA; CDR2 reads FQGTGA. The V segment lost 4 bases and the J segment 7 bases; nucleotides outside the gene matches: 7. The CDR3 covers 15 residues. The DNA of the CDR3 is TGTGCCAGCAGCTCTAGCGGGAGAGCTCGGAATGAGCAGTTCTTC. Its translation is CASSSSGRARNEQFF.